What follows are 7 T cell receptor beta chains derived from one specimen sequenced in a study of blood T cell repertoires in COVID-19. Some clones are missing from TCRdb's copy, which holds only in-frame ones; the method was immunoSEQ multiplex PCR. The table records about 270,000 clones, about 89% of them present only once. Sequenced: peripheral blood. These receptors were collected from a man aged 35 to 55 with active or convalescent COVID-19.

J is TRBJ2-1 and V is TRBV5-8; perhaps TRBD2 as D (7 bases). The germline V gene has CDR1 SGHTS and CDR2 YDEGEE. CDR3 size: 17 residues. Trimming took off 4 bases at V and 1 base at J, with 18 bases between the two ends. The CDR3 DNA follows: TGTGCCAGCAGCCTGCTGGGTGGGAGGGGGTCCTACAATGAGCAGTTCTTC. Translated, it gives CASSLLGGRGSYNEQFF. The full variable domain, with the rest looked up from reference TRBV5-8 and TRBJ2-1, is EAGVTQSPTHLIKTRGQQATLRCSPISGHTSVYWYQQALGLGLQFLLWYDEGEERNRGNFPPRFSGRQFPNYSSELNVNALELEDSALYLCASSLLGGRGSYNEQFFGPGTRLTVL.

The chain has TRBV30 and TRBJ2-7; D unclear. The V end lost 1 base, the J end lost 3 bases, and 16 bases lay between the germline ends. Germline CDR1 is GTSNPN and CDR2 is SVGIG (reference sequence). This CDR3 is 15 amino acids long. CDR3 DNA sequence: TGTGCCTGGAGTGCCGGCGGAATTTACGTCTACGAGCAGTACTTC. This translates into CAWSAGGIYVYEQYF.

V gene TRBV2 combines with J gene TRBJ1-1; no firm D call. This CDR3 comprises 13 residues. V was trimmed by 3 bases and J by 5 bases, leaving 10 bases between them. Germline values: CDR1 SNHLY, CDR2 FYNNEI. CDR3: CASSDLVGTEAFF. In DNA, the CDR3 is TGTGCCAGCAGTGACCTCGTCGGTACTGAAGCTTTCTTT. Looking up the rest from reference TRBV2 and TRBJ1-1 gives the full variable domain: EPEVTQTPSHQVTQMGQEVILRCVPISNHLYFYWYRQILGQKVEFLVSFYNNEISEKSEIFDDQFSVERPDGSNFTLKIRSTKLEDSAMYFCASSDLVGTEAFFGQGTRLTVV.

This chain links TRBV6-6 with TRBJ1-5; 7 bases line up with TRBD1. The CDR3 extends over 18 amino acids. V was pared by 5 bases and J by 4 bases, with 17 bases of the junction left unmatched. Germline assignment: CDR1 MNHNY and CDR2 SVGAGI (reference sequence). CDR3 loop: CASSPFLLTNRGNQPQHF. Written as DNA, the CDR3 is TGTGCCAGCAGTCCGTTTCTTCTTACTAACAGGGGAAATCAGCCCCAGCATTTT.

The chain combines TRBV7-6 with TRBJ2-5, with 8 nucleotides matching TRBD2. The trim removed 7 bases at V and 5 bases at J, leaving 9 bases unmatched. Germline V gene data show CDR1 as SGHVS and CDR2 as FNYEAQ. The CDR3 totals 14 residues. CDR3 bases: TGTGCCAGCACGGCGGGGGGTACCTCGGAGACCCAGTACTTC. It codes for CASTAGGTSETQYF.

This chain links TRBV10-2 with TRBJ2-1; D is possibly TRBD1 (6 bases). This CDR3 contains 12 residues. The germline CDR1 and CDR2 sequences are WSHSY and SAAADI. The V end lost 4 bases, the J end lost 9 bases, and 10 bases lay between the germline ends. The CDR3, as DNA: TGCGCCAGCAGTGCAGGGGATGGTGAGCAGTTCTTC. It translates to CASSAGDGEQFF.

This chain joins TRBV25-1 and TRBJ2-7, with 9 bases lining up with TRBD1. The CDR3 totals 13 residues. In germline, CDR1 is MGHDK, CDR2 SYGVNS. Germline trimming cut 1 base from V and 6 bases from J; bases unmatched to any gene: 1. The CDR3 DNA follows: TGTGCCAGCAGTGAATGGACAGGGGTCGAGCAGTACTTC. Translated, it gives CASSEWTGVEQYF.